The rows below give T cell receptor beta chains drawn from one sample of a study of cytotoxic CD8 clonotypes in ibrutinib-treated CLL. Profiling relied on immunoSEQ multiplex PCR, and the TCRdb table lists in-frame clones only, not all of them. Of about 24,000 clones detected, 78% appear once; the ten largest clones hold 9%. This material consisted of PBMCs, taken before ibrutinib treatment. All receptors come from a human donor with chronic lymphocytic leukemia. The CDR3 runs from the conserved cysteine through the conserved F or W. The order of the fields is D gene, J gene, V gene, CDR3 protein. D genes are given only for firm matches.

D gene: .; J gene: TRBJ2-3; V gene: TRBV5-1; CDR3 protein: CASSLAGAGFTDTQYF
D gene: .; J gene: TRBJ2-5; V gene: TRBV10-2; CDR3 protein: CASGLSGDQETQYF
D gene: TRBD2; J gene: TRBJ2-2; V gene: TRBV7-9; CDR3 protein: CASSSVKAGGLGELFF
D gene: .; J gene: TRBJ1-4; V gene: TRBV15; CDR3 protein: CATSRDSRARNEKLFF
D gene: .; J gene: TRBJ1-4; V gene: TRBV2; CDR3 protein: CASDQANEKLFF
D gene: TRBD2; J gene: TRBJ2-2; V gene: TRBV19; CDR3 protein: CASSRGLAGTNTGELFF
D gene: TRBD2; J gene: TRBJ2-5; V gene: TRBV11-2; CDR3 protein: CASSLDRGLAGETQYF
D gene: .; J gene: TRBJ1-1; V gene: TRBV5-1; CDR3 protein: CASSLDSRGEAFF
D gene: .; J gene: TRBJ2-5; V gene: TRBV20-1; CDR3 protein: CSLRESETQYF
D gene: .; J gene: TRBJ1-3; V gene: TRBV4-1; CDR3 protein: CASSQRVITLSGNTIYF
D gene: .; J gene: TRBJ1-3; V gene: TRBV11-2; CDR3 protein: CASSLTASGNTIYF
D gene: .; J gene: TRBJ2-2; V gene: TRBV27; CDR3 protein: CASAGYLYTGELFF
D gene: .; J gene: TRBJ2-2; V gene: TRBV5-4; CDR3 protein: CASSSPGPNTGELFF
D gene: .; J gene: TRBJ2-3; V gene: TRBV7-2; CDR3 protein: CASSLDSTDTQYF
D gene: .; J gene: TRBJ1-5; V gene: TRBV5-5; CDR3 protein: CASSLDATTNQPQHF
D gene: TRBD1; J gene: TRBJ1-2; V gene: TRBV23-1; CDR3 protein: CASSQGDRAPIPNYGYTF
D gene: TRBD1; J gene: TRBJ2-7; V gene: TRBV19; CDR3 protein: CASSIDHGTGQYEQYF
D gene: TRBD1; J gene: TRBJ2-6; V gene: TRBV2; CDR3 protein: CASSSGTGASGANVLTF
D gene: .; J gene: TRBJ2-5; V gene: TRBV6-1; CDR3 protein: CASSGQVQETQYF
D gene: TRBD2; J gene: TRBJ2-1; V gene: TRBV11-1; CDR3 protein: CASSLAGGRSNEQFF
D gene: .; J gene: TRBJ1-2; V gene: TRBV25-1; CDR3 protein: CASSENDKGYTF
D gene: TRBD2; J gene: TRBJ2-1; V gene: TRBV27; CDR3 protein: CASSFTLAGGVDNEQFF
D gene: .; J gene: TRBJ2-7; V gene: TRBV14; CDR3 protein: CASSQGVLRGGTYEQYF
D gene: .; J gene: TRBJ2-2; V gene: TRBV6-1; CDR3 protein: CASSEIRSNTGELFF
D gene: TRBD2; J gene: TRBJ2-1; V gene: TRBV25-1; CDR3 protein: CASSEPRLAGDNEQFF
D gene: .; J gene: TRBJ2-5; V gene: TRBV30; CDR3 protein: CAWSRRETQYF
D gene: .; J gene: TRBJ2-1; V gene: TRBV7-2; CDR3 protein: CASTTPGLRNEQFF
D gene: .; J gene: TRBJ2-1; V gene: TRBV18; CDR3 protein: CASSRNNEQFF
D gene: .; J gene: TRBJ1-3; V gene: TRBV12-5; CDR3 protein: CASGPDWSSGNTIYF
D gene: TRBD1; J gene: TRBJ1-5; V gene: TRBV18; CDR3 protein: CASSSGQGPQPQHF
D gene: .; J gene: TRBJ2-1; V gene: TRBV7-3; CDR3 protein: CASSSSRGVGEQFF
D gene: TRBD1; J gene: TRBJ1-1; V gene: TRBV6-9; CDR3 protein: CASRGTGRQGTEAFF